This note documents a single TCR beta chain sequence. This sample was included in a study of T cell changes during pregnancy in multiple sclerosis. TCRdb keeps only in-frame clones here, not all; method: immunoSEQ multiplex PCR. The table has 81,000 or so clones, about nine tenths seen once; the top ten hold approximately 3.3%. The receptor was derived from a female donor in good health, serving as a control in a pregnancy study. Some clones in this sample may be carry-over from other donors' samples. Specimen: PBMCs, collected in the first trimester of pregnancy.

The CDR3 protein is CATSRDRTDEKLFF. CDR3 coding DNA: TGTGCCACCAGCAGAGACCGGACAGATGAAAAACTGTTTTTT. V and J are TRBV15 and TRBJ1-4; D is perhaps TRBD1 (6 bases). The CDR3 length is 14 residues. Trimming pared 0 bases from V and 6 bases from J, leaving 8 bases between. CDR1 and CDR2 (germline): LNHNV, YYDKDF (reference sequence). Drawing the rest from reference TRBV15 and TRBJ1-4, the complete variable domain is DAMVIQNPRYQVTQFGKPVTLSCSQTLNHNVMYWYQQKSSQAPKLLFHYYDKDFNNEADTPDNFQSRRPNTSFCFLDIRSPGLGDTAMYLCATSRDRTDEKLFFGSGTQLSVL.